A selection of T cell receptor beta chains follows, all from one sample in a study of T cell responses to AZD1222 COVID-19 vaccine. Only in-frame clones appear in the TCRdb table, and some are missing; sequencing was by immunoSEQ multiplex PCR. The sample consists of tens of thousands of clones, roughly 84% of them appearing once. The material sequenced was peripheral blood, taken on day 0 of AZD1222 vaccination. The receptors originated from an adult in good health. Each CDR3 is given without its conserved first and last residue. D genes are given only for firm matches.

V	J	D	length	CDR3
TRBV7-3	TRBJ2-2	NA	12	ASSPEVYTGELF
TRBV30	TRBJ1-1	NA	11	AWRSAKGTEAF
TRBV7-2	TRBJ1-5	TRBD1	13	ASSQAGGGNQPQH
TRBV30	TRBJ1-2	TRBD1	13	AWSGVTGVLGGYT
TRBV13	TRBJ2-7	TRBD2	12	ASSFHHLPGGQY
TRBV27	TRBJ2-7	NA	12	ASSATSLLYEQY
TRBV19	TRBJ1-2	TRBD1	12	ASMGDRFIYGYT
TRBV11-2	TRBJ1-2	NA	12	ASSLVGSLNGYT
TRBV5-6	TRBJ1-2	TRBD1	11	ASSSTGVYGYT
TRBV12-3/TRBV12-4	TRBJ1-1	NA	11	ASRQHGGTEAF
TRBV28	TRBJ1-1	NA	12	ASSSPDRTKGAF
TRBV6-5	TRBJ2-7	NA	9	ASGRFYEQY
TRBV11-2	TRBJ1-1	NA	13	ASSIRQLMNTEAF
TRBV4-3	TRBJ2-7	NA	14	ASSHSMTGETYEQY
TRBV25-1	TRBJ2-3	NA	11	ASSEYGTDTQY
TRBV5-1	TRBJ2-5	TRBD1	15	ASSSGTGGIGQETQY
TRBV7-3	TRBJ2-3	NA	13	ASSLNGREVDTQY
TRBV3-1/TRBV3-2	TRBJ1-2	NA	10	ASSQDAGGYT
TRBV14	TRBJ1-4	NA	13	ASSQGGWSNEKLF
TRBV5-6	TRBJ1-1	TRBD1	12	ASSRDRMNTEAF
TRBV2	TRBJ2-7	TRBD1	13	ASSKGQGETNEQY
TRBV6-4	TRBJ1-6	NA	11	ASGREVDSPLH
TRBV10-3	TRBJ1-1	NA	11	AISEKGLTEAF
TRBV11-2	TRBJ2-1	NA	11	ASSLGRNNEQF
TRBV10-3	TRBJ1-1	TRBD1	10	AIWTGNTEAF
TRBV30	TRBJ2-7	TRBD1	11	AWSGTGGGEQY
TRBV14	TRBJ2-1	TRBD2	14	ASSPSRGGIYNEQF
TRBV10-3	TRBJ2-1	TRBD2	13	AISPLAGGYNEQF
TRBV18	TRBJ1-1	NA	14	ASSPQTLEVNTEAF
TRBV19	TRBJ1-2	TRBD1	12	ASRDRGNNYGYT
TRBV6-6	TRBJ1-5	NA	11	ASSYSTDSTQH
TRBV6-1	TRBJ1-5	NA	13	ASSELWGGNQPQH
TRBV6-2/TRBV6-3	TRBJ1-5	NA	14	ASSYSMAGGNQPQH
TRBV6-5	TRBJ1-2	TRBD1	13	ASTTGEDRDYGYT
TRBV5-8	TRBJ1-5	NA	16	ASSSWTDPNGGNQPQH
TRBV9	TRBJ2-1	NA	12	ASSLVGAYNEQF
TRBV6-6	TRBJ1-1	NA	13	ASSGWGGAGTEAF
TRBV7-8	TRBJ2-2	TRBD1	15	ASSLAGQGANTGELF
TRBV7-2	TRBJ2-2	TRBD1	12	ASSSRGPPEELF
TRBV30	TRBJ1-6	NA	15	AWSEAGAQVVGSPLH
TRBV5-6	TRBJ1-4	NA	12	ASSFRGIDEKLF
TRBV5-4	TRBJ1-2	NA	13	ASSSQGSPTYGYT
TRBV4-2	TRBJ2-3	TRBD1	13	ASSDGTGALDTQY
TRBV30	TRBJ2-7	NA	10	AWSADAYEQY
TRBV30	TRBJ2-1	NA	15	AWSVGVGTLGYNEQF
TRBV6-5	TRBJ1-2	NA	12	ASSYSVTNYGYT
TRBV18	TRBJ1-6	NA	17	ASSPPGGTRGRGDSPLH
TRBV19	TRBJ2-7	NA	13	ASSIDGASGSKQY
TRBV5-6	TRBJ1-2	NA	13	ASSLEGGRGYGYT
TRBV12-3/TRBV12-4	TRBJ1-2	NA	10	ASSLGQYGYT
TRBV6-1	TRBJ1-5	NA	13	ASSDLGSTSQPQH
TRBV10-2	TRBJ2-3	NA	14	ASQGPFAGPTDTQY